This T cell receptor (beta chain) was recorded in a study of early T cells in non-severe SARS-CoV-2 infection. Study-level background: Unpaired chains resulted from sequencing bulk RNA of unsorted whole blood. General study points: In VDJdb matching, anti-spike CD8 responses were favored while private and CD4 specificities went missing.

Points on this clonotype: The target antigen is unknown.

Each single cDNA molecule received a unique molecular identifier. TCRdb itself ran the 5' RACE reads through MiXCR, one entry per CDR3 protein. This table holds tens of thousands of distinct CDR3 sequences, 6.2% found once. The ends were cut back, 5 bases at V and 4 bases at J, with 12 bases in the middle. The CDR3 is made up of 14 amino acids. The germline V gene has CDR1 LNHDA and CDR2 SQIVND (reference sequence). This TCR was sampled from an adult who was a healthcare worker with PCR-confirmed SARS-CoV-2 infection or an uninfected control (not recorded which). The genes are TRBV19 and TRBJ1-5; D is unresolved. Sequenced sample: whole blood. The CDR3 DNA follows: TGTGCCAGTAGTGCCCAGCCACGGAATCAGCCCCAGCATTTT. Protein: CASSAQPRNQPQHF.